This T cell receptor beta chain was recovered during a study of tissue T cells after allogeneic stem cell transplantation (dated by TCRdb to between 2022 and 2023). In the study overall: Using research autopsies of patients with and without GVHD, plus mouse models of GVHD, the study profiled TCR beta repertoires across many tissues. On the human side, the study was prospective and observational, with no blinding or randomization. The full study reports these points: Only a few T cell clones appeared in more than one patient, yet motif-based clustering showed tissue-specific repertoire signatures that were shared between patients. The study did not determine which tissue TCRs were alloreactive or antigen-specific, and some clones might have been persisting host cells. A small and clinically heterogeneous patient cohort was studied, and sampling depth was acknowledged as a limitation. Within patients, how anatomically similar tissues were was a major factor shaping TCR repertoire composition, regardless of disease or transplant status. In both patients and mice, only a limited portion of the TCR repertoire detected in tissues was captured by blood and spleen T cells.

Sequences NNHNN (CDR1) and SYGAGS (CDR2) are obtained from the germline V gene (reference sequence). V trim: 2 bases; J trim: 0 bases; unmatched bases: 5. The CDR3 has 16 amino acids, counting the end cysteine and phenylalanine. Only the CDR3 bases that were read are kept: 45 of them, in frame from base 1. Notes on this clone: Its target antigen remains unknown. With a mouse as the source, gene names and germline sequences are drawn from the mouse. The read stops 1 residue short of the end of the CDR3; the missing end is completed from the germline J gene.

Libraries were built with the immunoSEQ multiplex PCR assay. Adaptive Biotechnologies performed TCRbeta CDR3 sequencing at survey depth and reported CDR3 sequences, V/J genes, productive frequency, and template counts. TCR beta CDR3 regions were amplified from genomic DNA instead of RNA. The study's processing was this. Jensen-Shannon divergence was used to quantify pairwise repertoire overlap between tissues, with a value of 1 indicating complete divergence and a value of 0 indicating identical repertoires. Tissues were clustered by single-linkage agglomerative hierarchical clustering of pairwise JSD values, and the clustering results were displayed as dendrograms. All patient samples were analyzed with GLIPH2 using simulation_depth 1000, kmer_min_depth 3 and cdr3_length_cutoff 8, and only groups containing more than two unique CDR3s were kept. A standardized tissue-overlap score was generated by extrapolating Jaccard GLIPH-group overlap across patients to a standard repertoire size of 1000 clones. To look at how diversity was associated with clinical or experimental variables, linear mixed-effect models were used, with tissue treated as a fixed effect and individual treated as a random effect. This immuneACCESS table, as held by TCRdb, lists in-frame sequences with V and J called but not all clones. Of the missing ones, under half trace to an unresolved V gene in checked studies; the others have no known cause. V and J calls and clone size are as listed in that table; D and trimming were resolved from the DNA. Within this sample are 20,000 to 25,000 clones, with roughly three quarters of them counted one time only. Clones ranked in the top ten supply 0.35% to 0.45% of the sample.

This receptor was obtained from a female BALB/c mouse in good health. This strain has the MHC haplotype H2-d. Sequenced input: blood. The chain uses TRBV13-2 and TRBJ2-4; 8 bases in the middle match TRBD2. Incomplete CDR3 DNA: TGTGCCAGCGGTGAGGTGACTGGGGTTAGTCAAAACACCTTGTAC. The encoded protein is CASGEVTGVSQNTLY. The complete CDR3 protein is CASGEVTGVSQNTLYF.